Shown below are 5 T cell receptor beta chains from a single sample sequenced in a study of Graves' ophthalmopathy and Graves' hyperthyroidism. Amplification of the TCR beta CDR3 regions used RNA transcripts (as template). Investigators did first-round RT-PCR with HTBI primers, then second-round multiplex PCR. Via MiXCR, TCRdb re-called the multiplex PCR reads, giving one row per CDR3 protein. This table has over 200,000 distinct CDR3 sequences, around 30% appearing once. The sample taken for sequencing was peripheral blood. Receptors were obtained from a man over 45 with Graves' ophthalmopathy.

The rearrangement uses TRBV12-3 or TRBV12-4 and TRBJ2-7; weak D call: TRBD2 (6 bases). The CDR3 runs 12 residues. Deletions cut 6 bases from V and 6 bases from J, with 12 bases between. CDR3 in DNA: TGTGCCAGCAGCCCACCCGGGGGCGAGCAGTACTTC. Protein product: CASSPPGGEQYF.

This clonotype appeared many times. The CDR3 bases are TGTGCCAGCAGCCCCCGGACAGGGGTAGGAGAGACCCAGTACTTC. Its translation: CASSPRTGVGETQYF. The V gene is TRBV7-2, the J gene TRBJ2-5; 9 positions agree with TRBD1. Germline V gene data show CDR1 as SGHTA and CDR2 as FQGNSA. The CDR3 contains 15 residues. Trimming at V came to 5 bases and at J to 4 bases, leaving 8 bases not matched to a gene. The full variable domain, its missing parts supplied by reference TRBV7-2 and TRBJ2-5, is GAGVSQSPSNKVTEKGKDVELRCDPISGHTALYWYRQSLGQGLEFLIYFQGNSAPDKSGLPSDRFSAERTGGSVSTLTIQRTQQEDSAVYLCASSPRTGVGETQYFGPGTRLLVL.

The chain carries TRBV12-3 or TRBV12-4 and TRBJ1-5, with TRBD1 identical over 9 bases. This CDR3 contains 14 residues. Losses at the gene ends were 10 bases for V and 6 bases for J; bases not matched to a gene: 10. CDR3 in DNA: TGTGCCACCGCGGGACAGGGAATTGGTCAGCCCCAGCATTTT. It translates to CATAGQGIGQPQHF.

In this sample, this clonotype turned up many times. This rearrangement joins TRBV19 to TRBJ1-2, with D possibly matching TRBD1 (5 bases). Trimming removed 10 bases from V and 0 bases from J, with 12 bases in between. The CDR3 covers 13 residues. The germline CDR1 and CDR2 sequences are LNHDA and SQIVND (reference sequence). CDR3 DNA: TGTGCCACCCGGCGGGGGGCTAACTATGGCTACACCTTC. Its protein product is CATRRGANYGYTF.

The genes are TRBV7-3 and TRBJ1-5; D may be TRBD1 (5 bases). The V gene's germline CDR1 is SGHTA and CDR2 FQGTGA. The CDR3 length is 16 residues. Trimming pared 0 bases from V and 5 bases from J, leaving 14 bases between. The CDR3 nucleotides read TGTGCCAGCAGCTTAACCCGCGGACGGGGGTATCAGCCCCAGCATTTT. Protein sequence: CASSLTRGRGYQPQHF. Filled out from reference TRBV7-3 and TRBJ1-5, the complete variable domain reads GAGVSQTPSNKVTEKGKYVELRCDPISGHTALYWYRQSLGQGPEFLIYFQGTGAADDSGLPNDRFFAVRPEGSVSTLKIQRTERGDSAVYLCASSLTRGRGYQPQHFGDGTRLSIL.